The rows below give T cell receptor beta chains drawn from one sample of a study of STAT5B mutations in CD4+ large granular lymphocyte leukemia. Profiling relied on immunoSEQ multiplex PCR, and the TCRdb table lists in-frame clones only, not all of them. This sample carries about 33,000 clones, roughly 76% of them seen once, and the ten largest clones take about 4.4%. What was sequenced was CD4+ T cells from blood buffy coats. The receptors were sampled from a human donor in good health. Both conserved end residues are part of each CDR3. A D gene is named only where the DNA matches it firmly. Size values are once, few and many counts, or a class for expanded clones, and some rows have none.

j_gene: TRBJ2-7; v_gene: TRBV29-1; d_gene: TRBD2; abundance: NA; CDR3aa: CSVALAGAGEQYF; CDR3nt: TGCAGCGTTGCACTAGCGGGAGCAGGCGAGCAGTACTTC
j_gene: TRBJ2-2; v_gene: TRBV5-4; d_gene: NA; abundance: NA; CDR3aa: CASSLAGGTGELFF; CDR3nt: TGTGCCAGCAGCTTGGCCGGGGGAACCGGGGAGCTGTTTTTT
j_gene: TRBJ2-1; v_gene: TRBV7-8; d_gene: TRBD2; abundance: once; CDR3aa: CASSSSGTTSGEQFF; CDR3nt: TGTGCCAGCAGCTCATCCGGGACTACCTCGGGGGAGCAGTTCTTC
j_gene: TRBJ2-1; v_gene: TRBV18; d_gene: TRBD2; abundance: NA; CDR3aa: CASSPTSGASSYNEQFF; CDR3nt: TGTGCCAGCTCACCGACTAGCGGGGCCAGCTCCTACAATGAGCAGTTCTTC
j_gene: TRBJ1-2; v_gene: TRBV5-4; d_gene: NA; abundance: NA; CDR3aa: CASSLGAGDYGYTF; CDR3nt: TGTGCCAGCAGCTTGGGAGCCGGGGACTATGGCTACACCTTC
j_gene: TRBJ2-7; v_gene: TRBV9; d_gene: TRBD2; abundance: NA; CDR3aa: CASSVGTSGSGEQYF; CDR3nt: TGTGCCAGCAGCGTAGGGACTAGCGGGAGTGGCGAGCAGTACTTC
j_gene: TRBJ2-7; v_gene: TRBV28; d_gene: NA; abundance: NA; CDR3aa: CASSPRTPQGYEQYF; CDR3nt: TGTGCCAGCAGTCCGAGGACGCCGCAGGGCTACGAGCAGTACTTC
j_gene: TRBJ2-3; v_gene: TRBV7-2; d_gene: NA; abundance: NA; CDR3aa: CASSLRRDVADTQYF; CDR3nt: TGTGCCAGCAGCTTAAGACGGGACGTGGCAGATACGCAGTATTTT
j_gene: TRBJ1-2; v_gene: TRBV6-1; d_gene: NA; abundance: NA; CDR3aa: CASHPTGNPIYGYTF; CDR3nt: TGTGCCAGCCATCCAACGGGCAATCCGATCTATGGCTACACCTTC
j_gene: TRBJ2-5; v_gene: TRBV29-1; d_gene: NA; abundance: NA; CDR3aa: CSVFEETQYF; CDR3nt: TGCAGCGTTTTTGAAGAGACCCAGTACTTC
j_gene: TRBJ2-5; v_gene: TRBV5-1; d_gene: TRBD1; abundance: NA; CDR3aa: CASSSADTGGQETQYF; CDR3nt: TGCGCCAGCAGCTCAGCGGACACAGGGGGCCAAGAGACCCAGTACTTC
j_gene: TRBJ1-5; v_gene: TRBV6-5; d_gene: NA; abundance: few; CDR3aa: CATGQPPQPQHF; CDR3nt: TGTGCCACCGGACAGCCTCCCCAGCCCCAGCATTTT
j_gene: TRBJ1-4; v_gene: TRBV5-1; d_gene: TRBD1; abundance: NA; CDR3aa: CASRQGGAGEKLFF; CDR3nt: TGCGCCAGCAGGCAAGGGGGCGCGGGTGAAAAACTGTTTTTT
j_gene: TRBJ1-1; v_gene: TRBV6-5; d_gene: NA; abundance: NA; CDR3aa: CASSYSQGIMNTEAFF; CDR3nt: TGTGCCAGCAGTTACTCTCAGGGGATAATGAACACTGAAGCTTTCTTT
j_gene: TRBJ2-7; v_gene: TRBV27; d_gene: NA; abundance: few; CDR3aa: CASSPTSFSLQYF; CDR3nt: TGTGCCAGCAGTCCGACTAGTTTCTCCCTTCAGTACTTC
j_gene: TRBJ1-2; v_gene: TRBV4-1; d_gene: NA; abundance: few; CDR3aa: CASSFNPQGANYGYTF; CDR3nt: TGCGCCAGCAGCTTCAACCCCCAGGGAGCTAACTATGGCTACACCTTC
j_gene: TRBJ1-3; v_gene: TRBV7-2; d_gene: TRBD1; abundance: NA; CDR3aa: CASSPNPDRARNTIYF; CDR3nt: TGTGCCAGCAGTCCAAACCCGGACAGGGCAAGAAACACCATATATTTT
j_gene: TRBJ2-7; v_gene: TRBV7-2; d_gene: NA; abundance: NA; CDR3aa: CASSLTTGYSVEQYF; CDR3nt: TGTGCCAGCAGCTTAACTACGGGCTATTCCGTCGAGCAGTACTTC
j_gene: TRBJ1-4; v_gene: TRBV19; d_gene: NA; abundance: NA; CDR3aa: CASSIERTGKLFF; CDR3nt: TGTGCCAGTAGTATTGAGAGGACTGGAAAACTGTTTTTT
j_gene: TRBJ1-1; v_gene: TRBV28; d_gene: NA; abundance: NA; CDR3aa: CASSPVGHEAFF; CDR3nt: TGTGCCAGCAGTCCGGTGGGACACGAAGCTTTCTTT
j_gene: TRBJ2-7; v_gene: TRBV30; d_gene: TRBD1; abundance: once; CDR3aa: CAWTIGTDFFF; CDR3nt: TGTGCCTGGACGATCGGGACAGATTTCTTCTTC
j_gene: TRBJ2-5; v_gene: TRBV14; d_gene: NA; abundance: NA; CDR3aa: CASSQEWQETQYF; CDR3nt: TGTGCCAGCAGCCAAGAGTGGCAAGAGACCCAGTACTTC
j_gene: TRBJ2-2; v_gene: TRBV7-2; d_gene: TRBD2; abundance: NA; CDR3aa: CASSLPSGRGTGELFF; CDR3nt: TGTGCCAGCAGCTTACCGAGCGGGAGAGGCACCGGGGAGCTGTTTTTT
j_gene: TRBJ1-1; v_gene: TRBV19; d_gene: NA; abundance: NA; CDR3aa: CASKEARGTEAFF; CDR3nt: TGTGCCAGTAAAGAGGCCCGGGGCACTGAAGCTTTCTTT
j_gene: TRBJ2-5; v_gene: TRBV6-5; d_gene: NA; abundance: NA; CDR3aa: CASSSTGTEGETQYF; CDR3nt: TGTGCCAGCAGTTCGACAGGGACGGAGGGAGAGACCCAGTACTTC
j_gene: TRBJ2-1; v_gene: TRBV7-8; d_gene: TRBD2; abundance: NA; CDR3aa: CASSRTSGAYNEQFF; CDR3nt: TGTGCCAGCAGCCGAACTAGCGGGGCGTACAATGAGCAGTTCTTC
j_gene: TRBJ2-6; v_gene: TRBV18; d_gene: TRBD1; abundance: few; CDR3aa: CASSPSGQGGNVLTF; CDR3nt: TGTGCCAGCTCACCATCCGGACAGGGGGGCAACGTCCTGACTTTC
j_gene: TRBJ2-1; v_gene: TRBV11-2; d_gene: NA; abundance: NA; CDR3aa: CASRWGDLYNEQFF; CDR3nt: TGTGCCAGTCGTTGGGGGGATTTATACAATGAGCAGTTCTTC
j_gene: TRBJ1-4; v_gene: TRBV28; d_gene: NA; abundance: NA; CDR3aa: CASSAHDNEKLFF; CDR3nt: TGTGCCAGCAGTGCACATGACAATGAAAAACTGTTTTTT
j_gene: TRBJ2-7; v_gene: TRBV28; d_gene: NA; abundance: NA; CDR3aa: CASSLEDSVTYEQYF; CDR3nt: TGTGCCAGCAGTCTGGAGGACAGCGTAACCTACGAGCAGTACTTC
j_gene: TRBJ2-6; v_gene: TRBV11-2; d_gene: TRBD1; abundance: once; CDR3aa: CASSWTGGTGANVLTF; CDR3nt: TGTGCCAGCAGCTGGACAGGGGGCACTGGGGCCAACGTCCTGACTTTC
j_gene: TRBJ1-5; v_gene: TRBV29-1; d_gene: TRBD1; abundance: NA; CDR3aa: CSVGDRGLGPQHF; CDR3nt: TGCAGCGTGGGGGACAGGGGTTTGGGGCCCCAGCATTTT
j_gene: TRBJ2-3; v_gene: TRBV6-4; d_gene: NA; abundance: once; CDR3aa: CASSDDRSSTDTQYF; CDR3nt: TGTGCCAGCAGTGACGACAGATCTAGCACAGATACGCAGTATTTT
j_gene: TRBJ1-3; v_gene: TRBV13; d_gene: NA; abundance: NA; CDR3aa: CASSSRGEKGEVSGNTIYF; CDR3nt: TGTGCCAGCAGCTCCCGAGGGGAGAAAGGGGAAGTCTCTGGAAACACCATATATTTT
j_gene: TRBJ1-1; v_gene: TRBV28; d_gene: TRBD1; abundance: NA; CDR3aa: CASWTYTGGNTEAFF; CDR3nt: TGTGCCAGCTGGACTTACACAGGGGGAAACACTGAAGCTTTCTTT
j_gene: TRBJ2-5; v_gene: TRBV19; d_gene: NA; abundance: NA; CDR3aa: CASSRDTRGETQYF; CDR3nt: TGTGCCAGTAGTAGGGACACCAGGGGAGAGACCCAGTACTTC
j_gene: TRBJ2-7; v_gene: TRBV11-2; d_gene: NA; abundance: NA; CDR3aa: CASSDLRGGYEQYF; CDR3nt: TGTGCCAGCAGCGATCTCAGGGGCGGATACGAGCAGTACTTC
j_gene: TRBJ2-5; v_gene: TRBV5-4; d_gene: NA; abundance: NA; CDR3aa: CASSQDREGTQYF; CDR3nt: TGTGCCAGCAGCCAAGACAGGGAGGGGACCCAGTACTTC
j_gene: TRBJ1-5; v_gene: TRBV2; d_gene: NA; abundance: NA; CDR3aa: CASSGGGQPQHF; CDR3nt: TGTGCCAGCAGTGGGGGCGGGCAGCCCCAGCATTTT
j_gene: TRBJ2-7; v_gene: TRBV4-2; d_gene: NA; abundance: NA; CDR3aa: CASSQVPPGAREQYF; CDR3nt: TGTGCCAGCAGCCAAGTTCCTCCAGGAGCACGCGAGCAGTACTTC
j_gene: TRBJ2-7; v_gene: TRBV5-1; d_gene: NA; abundance: few; CDR3aa: CASRQENVPYEQYF; CDR3nt: TGCGCCAGCAGACAGGAGAATGTCCCCTACGAGCAGTACTTC
j_gene: TRBJ2-7; v_gene: TRBV27; d_gene: NA; abundance: NA; CDR3aa: CAREGPFYEQYF; CDR3nt: TGTGCCAGGGAGGGACCTTTCTACGAGCAGTACTTC
j_gene: TRBJ2-1; v_gene: TRBV5-5; d_gene: NA; abundance: NA; CDR3aa: CASSFDTSSYNEQFF; CDR3nt: TGTGCCAGCAGCTTCGACACTAGCTCCTACAATGAGCAGTTCTTC
j_gene: TRBJ1-3; v_gene: TRBV9; d_gene: TRBD1; abundance: NA; CDR3aa: CASSVATGTGHSGNTIYF; CDR3nt: TGTGCCAGCAGCGTAGCTACGGGGACAGGCCACTCTGGAAACACCATATATTTT
j_gene: TRBJ2-2; v_gene: TRBV9; d_gene: NA; abundance: NA; CDR3aa: CASSGRWGAGELFF; CDR3nt: TGTGCCAGCAGTGGAAGGTGGGGTGCCGGGGAGCTGTTTTTT
j_gene: TRBJ2-1; v_gene: TRBV28; d_gene: NA; abundance: NA; CDR3aa: CASSLPYEYNEQFF; CDR3nt: TGTGCCAGCAGTTTACCCTATGAGTACAATGAGCAGTTCTTC
j_gene: TRBJ1-2; v_gene: TRBV7-1; d_gene: TRBD1; abundance: few; CDR3aa: CASSSGQGLYGYTF; CDR3nt: TGTGCCAGCAGCTCGGGACAGGGACTGTATGGCTACACCTTC
j_gene: TRBJ1-2; v_gene: TRBV18; d_gene: NA; abundance: NA; CDR3aa: CASSPFTGTNYGYTF; CDR3nt: TGTGCCAGCTCACCGTTTACAGGGACTAACTATGGCTACACCTTC
j_gene: TRBJ2-1; v_gene: TRBV7-2; d_gene: TRBD1; abundance: NA; CDR3aa: CASSSGQGNNEQFF; CDR3nt: TGTGCCAGCAGCTCCGGACAGGGGAACAATGAGCAGTTCTTC
j_gene: TRBJ2-7; v_gene: TRBV29-1; d_gene: TRBD1; abundance: NA; CDR3aa: CSVEDPDRGLGEQYF; CDR3nt: TGCAGCGTTGAAGACCCGGACAGGGGGCTAGGGGAGCAGTACTTC
j_gene: TRBJ1-1; v_gene: TRBV7-9; d_gene: NA; abundance: NA; CDR3aa: CASKQGTNTEAFF; CDR3nt: TGTGCCAGCAAGCAGGGTACGAACACTGAAGCTTTCTTT
j_gene: TRBJ1-2; v_gene: TRBV2; d_gene: NA; abundance: NA; CDR3aa: CASSVYSLTDF; CDR3nt: TGTGCCAGCAGTGTATATAGTTTGACCGACTTC
j_gene: TRBJ2-7; v_gene: TRBV29-1; d_gene: NA; abundance: NA; CDR3aa: CSVDLGSSYEQYF; CDR3nt: TGCAGCGTTGACTTGGGGAGCTCCTACGAGCAGTACTTC
j_gene: TRBJ2-5; v_gene: TRBV2; d_gene: TRBD2; abundance: NA; CDR3aa: CASRRLAVQETQYF; CDR3nt: TGTGCCAGCAGGCGGCTAGCGGTCCAAGAGACCCAGTACTTC
j_gene: TRBJ2-7; v_gene: TRBV11-3; d_gene: TRBD1; abundance: NA; CDR3aa: CASSYGQGSYEQYF; CDR3nt: TGTGCCAGCAGCTACGGACAGGGCTCCTACGAGCAGTACTTC
j_gene: TRBJ2-1; v_gene: TRBV5-1; d_gene: NA; abundance: NA; CDR3aa: CASSPDKEQFF; CDR3nt: TGCGCCAGCAGCCCGGATAAAGAGCAGTTCTTC
j_gene: TRBJ1-2; v_gene: TRBV7-2; d_gene: NA; abundance: NA; CDR3aa: CASSPDRDYGYTF; CDR3nt: TGTGCCAGCAGCCCAGACCGGGACTATGGCTACACCTTC
j_gene: TRBJ1-2; v_gene: TRBV6-5; d_gene: TRBD1; abundance: NA; CDR3aa: CASSPGQARGGGYTF; CDR3nt: TGTGCCAGCAGTCCGGGACAGGCAAGGGGAGGGGGCTACACCTTC
j_gene: TRBJ2-3; v_gene: TRBV25-1; d_gene: TRBD1; abundance: NA; CDR3aa: CASSQRTGGLKDTQYF; CDR3nt: TGTGCCAGCAGTCAAAGGACAGGGGGTTTGAAAGATACGCAGTATTTT
j_gene: TRBJ1-5; v_gene: TRBV4-2; d_gene: NA; abundance: NA; CDR3aa: CASSQDRGGGSNQPQHF; CDR3nt: TGTGCCAGCAGCCAAGATCGAGGCGGGGGTAGCAATCAGCCCCAGCATTTT